The subject of this entry is one T cell receptor beta chain. The antigen is not known. The data originate from a study of T cells in localized non-small cell lung cancer. Assay: immunoSEQ multiplex PCR; the TCRdb copy retains only in-frame clones and omits some. This table holds 9,500 to 14,000 clones, 29% found once. Regarding the study as a whole: Appearance in adjacent lung was seen for a median around 60 of the top 100 tumor clones.

Trimming removed 1 base at V and 2 bases at J, with 11 bases between. The germline CDR1 and CDR2 sequences are GTSNPN and SVGIG (reference sequence). The CDR3 totals 15 residues. The chain couples TRBV30 to TRBJ1-4; D might be TRBD1 (5 bases). This TCR was recovered from a man aged 40 to 70 with stage I lung adenocarcinoma. Source: lung tumor tissue, taken before any cancer treatment. DNA for the CDR3: TGTGCCTGGAGTGCCATCCAGGGTACTAATGAAAAACTGTTTTTT. Its protein product is CAWSAIQGTNEKLFF.